A selection of T cell receptor beta chains follows, all from one sample in a study of blood T cell repertoires in COVID-19. The protocol was immunoSEQ multiplex PCR, while the TCRdb copy is restricted to in-frame clones and leaves out a portion. The sample consists of under 15,000 clones, 70% to 75% of them appearing once. Material for sequencing was peripheral blood. Source of these receptors: a man aged 55 to 69 with COVID-19, enrolled during active disease. CDR3s include the opening cysteine and the closing phenylalanine or tryptophan. The order of the fields is J gene, clone size, V gene, D gene, CDR3 DNA, CDR3 protein. D genes are given only for firm matches. Clone size is shown for a subset of rows, as once, few, many or a class of expanded clone.

TRBJ2-1	few	TRBV6-4	TRBD1	TGTGCCAGCAGTGACTGGGACAGGGACTACAATGAGCAGTTCTTC	CASSDWDRDYNEQFF
TRBJ2-7	-	TRBV7-9	-	TGTGCCAGCAGCCCCCCTCGGAGGGGGCCCTCCTACGAGCAGTACTTC	CASSPPRRGPSYEQYF
TRBJ1-1	-	TRBV6-2/TRBV6-3	TRBD1	TGTGCCAGCAGTTACGCTAACAGGGGTTATACTGAAGCTTTCTTT	CASSYANRGYTEAFF
TRBJ2-5	-	TRBV7-9	TRBD1	TGTGCCAGCAGCTTAGAGACGGGACAGTCGTACTTC	CASSLETGQSYF
TRBJ1-1	-	TRBV7-2	-	TGTGCCAGCAGCCAACCGGGGAACACTGAAGCTTTCTTT	CASSQPGNTEAFF
TRBJ2-3	medium-sized	TRBV6-2/TRBV6-3	TRBD2	TGTGCCAGCAGTTACTCGTTCCGGGGGGAGACAGATACGCAGTATTTT	CASSYSFRGETDTQYF
TRBJ2-1	few	TRBV4-1	-	TGCGCCAGCAGCCAAGAGGCGGGAAATAGACCCTACAATGAGCAGTTCTTC	CASSQEAGNRPYNEQFF
TRBJ2-7	once	TRBV7-5	-	TGTGTCAGAAGCTTAGGTGGCAGGGCCTACGAGCAGTACTTC	CVRSLGGRAYEQYF
TRBJ2-2	-	TRBV7-9	-	TGTGCCAGCAAGGGGTTAGCGGAATCCAGGGAGCTGTTTTTT	CASKGLAESRELFF
TRBJ1-4	-	TRBV27	TRBD1	TGTGCCAGCAGTCAATCTAGGACAGGGTATAATGAAAAACTGTTTTTT	CASSQSRTGYNEKLFF
TRBJ1-6	few	TRBV11-2	-	TGTGCCAGCAGCTACAGGGATCTGAGTTCACCCCTCCACTTT	CASSYRDLSSPLHF
TRBJ2-1	-	TRBV27	TRBD2	TGTGCCAGCAGTTTGCTCGCGGGAGGGGTTGGGGAGCAGTTCTTC	CASSLLAGGVGEQFF
TRBJ2-7	few	TRBV7-6	TRBD2	TGTGCCAGCAGCTTAGTGGCGGGGGGAGCCTACGAGCAGTACTTC	CASSLVAGGAYEQYF
TRBJ1-5	medium-sized	TRBV6-5	-	TGTGCCAGCAGTCCGGACTCAGTAGCCCAGCATTTT	CASSPDSVAQHF
TRBJ2-2	-	TRBV5-1	TRBD2	TGCGCCAGCAGCTTGGCCGGGGCGGGGGGCACCGGGGAGCTGTTTTTT	CASSLAGAGGTGELFF
TRBJ2-3	few	TRBV11-2	-	TGTGCCAGCAGCCCTTACCCCAGCGGTAGCACAGATACGCAGTATTTT	CASSPYPSGSTDTQYF
TRBJ2-2	-	TRBV11-2	-	TGTGCCAGCAGCCGAAGGACAGTAGGGGAGCTGTTTTTT	CASSRRTVGELFF
TRBJ2-1	-	TRBV4-1	TRBD2	TGCGCCAGCAGCCAACCGCCCCATATTAGCGGGAGATTGGGAAATGAGCAGTTCTTC	CASSQPPHISGRLGNEQFF
TRBJ1-5	-	TRBV7-2	-	TGTGCCAGCAGCTTAGGGGGCAGGCTCAATCAGCCCCAGCATTTT	CASSLGGRLNQPQHF
TRBJ2-3	few	TRBV7-9	TRBD2	TGTGCCAGCAGTCTAGCTACCGGGACTAGCGGCACAGATACGCAGTATTTT	CASSLATGTSGTDTQYF
TRBJ2-3	-	TRBV15	-	TGTGCCACCAGCCCGCGGTTCACAGATACGCAGTATTTT	CATSPRFTDTQYF
TRBJ2-3	-	TRBV7-2	TRBD2	TGTGCCAGCAGTTACAGAGGAATGGCTAGCGGGAGTCCCACAGATACGCAGTATTTT	CASSYRGMASGSPTDTQYF
TRBJ1-4	-	TRBV4-1	TRBD1	TGCGCCAGCAGCCCGACAGGGAATGAAAAACTGTTTTTT	CASSPTGNEKLFF
TRBJ2-3	few	TRBV27	TRBD2	TGTGCCAGCAGTTTATACCGGGGGGGCACAGATACGCAGTATTTT	CASSLYRGGTDTQYF
TRBJ1-6	few	TRBV18	TRBD1	TGTGCCAGCTCACCACCGTCAGGGGGGAAGGATTCACCCCTCCACTTT	CASSPPSGGKDSPLHF
TRBJ1-1	few	TRBV7-2	-	TGTGCCAGCAGCTTAAAGTTCGCGGGAATGAACACTGAAGCTTTCTTT	CASSLKFAGMNTEAFF
TRBJ2-3	few	TRBV5-4	-	TGTGCCAGCAGTATGGGCCACAGGGCGACAGATACGCAGTATTTT	CASSMGHRATDTQYF
TRBJ1-2	-	TRBV19	-	TGTGCCAGTAGTACCCGGGGGGCGAGGGGCTACACCTTC	CASSTRGARGYTF